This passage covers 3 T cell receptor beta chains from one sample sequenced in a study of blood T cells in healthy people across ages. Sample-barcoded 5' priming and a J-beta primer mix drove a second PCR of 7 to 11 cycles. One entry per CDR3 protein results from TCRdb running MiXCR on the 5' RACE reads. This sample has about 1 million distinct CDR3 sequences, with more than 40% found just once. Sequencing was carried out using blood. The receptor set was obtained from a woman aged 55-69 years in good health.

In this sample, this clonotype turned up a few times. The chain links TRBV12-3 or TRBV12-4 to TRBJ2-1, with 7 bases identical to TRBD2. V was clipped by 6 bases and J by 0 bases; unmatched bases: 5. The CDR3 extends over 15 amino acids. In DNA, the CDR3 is TGTGCCAGCAGGAACGGCGGGAGCTCCTACAATGAGCAGTTCTTC. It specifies CASRNGGSSYNEQFF.

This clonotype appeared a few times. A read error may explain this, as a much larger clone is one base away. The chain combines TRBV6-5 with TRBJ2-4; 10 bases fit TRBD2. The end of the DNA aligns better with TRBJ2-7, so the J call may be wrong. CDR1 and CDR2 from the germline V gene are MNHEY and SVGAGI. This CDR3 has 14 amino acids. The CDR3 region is CASSCRTSGYEQYF. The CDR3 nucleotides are TGTGCCAGCAGTTGCAGGACTAGCGGCTACGAGCAGTACTTC.

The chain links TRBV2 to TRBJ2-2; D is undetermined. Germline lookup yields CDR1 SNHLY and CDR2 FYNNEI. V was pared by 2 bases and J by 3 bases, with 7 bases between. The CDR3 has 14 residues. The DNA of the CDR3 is TGTGCCAGCAGTGAAAGTATTTACACCGGGGAGCTGTTTTTT. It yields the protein CASSESIYTGELFF.